These 21 T cell receptor beta chains were all obtained from the same sample, sequenced in a study of blood T cell repertoires in COVID-19. Assay used: immunoSEQ multiplex PCR; TCRdb lists only in-frame clones, some missing. The table has approximately 75,000 clones, around two thirds seen once. The sequencing sample was made of peripheral blood. The receptors come from a human donor with acute or convalescent COVID-19. The donor label of this sample is uncertain.

This clone was counted a single time. CDR3 amino acids: CASSFGGKNTGELFF. For the CDR3, the DNA is TGTGCCAGCAGCTTTGGCGGGAAGAACACCGGGGAGCTGTTTTTT. The chain recombines TRBV7-2 with TRBJ2-2, with D maybe TRBD2 (6 bases). V was cut by 3 bases and J by 1 base, with 9 bases left in between. The germline gives CDR1 SGHTA, CDR2 FQGNSA. The CDR3 is made up of 15 amino acids. Drawing the rest from reference TRBV7-2 and TRBJ2-2, the complete variable domain is GAGVSQSPSNKVTEKGKDVELRCDPISGHTALYWYRQSLGQGLEFLIYFQGNSAPDKSGLPSDRFSAERTGGSVSTLTIQRTQQEDSAVYLCASSFGGKNTGELFFGEGSRLTVL.

The chain couples TRBV18 to TRBJ1-1, with D possibly TRBD1 on 6 matching bases. The CDR3 spans 14 residues. With 6 bases removed from V and 5 bases from J, the gap between germline ends came to 16 bases. Germline V CDR1 and CDR2: KGHSH, LQKENI. The CDR3 here is CASSPVRTVTEAFF. The CDR3 bases are TGTGCCAGCTCTCCCGTACGGACAGTTACTGAAGCTTTCTTT.

V and J are TRBV2 and TRBJ1-3; D remains ambiguous. Germline V gene data show CDR1 as SNHLY and CDR2 as FYNNEI. CDR3 length: 13 residues. The germline V and J ends were trimmed by 6 bases and 0 bases, with 6 bases remaining between them. The CDR3 here is CASRPDSGNTIYF. The CDR3 DNA reads as TGTGCCAGCAGACCAGACTCTGGAAACACCATATATTTT.

V and J are TRBV5-4 and TRBJ2-3; D may be TRBD1 (5 bases). CDR3 size: 15 residues. V lost 2 bases, J lost 4 bases, and 14 bases lay in between. Germline V gene sequence: CDR1 SGHNT, CDR2 YYREEE (reference sequence). The CDR3 bases are TGTGCCAGCAGCTTAAGACAGCCAAGCGCAGATACGCAGTATTTT. Translation gives CASSLRQPSADTQYF.

This chain's CDR3 is CASSLAGGPNNEQFF. The CDR3 coding sequence is TGTGCCAGCAGCTTAGCAGGGGGGCCGAACAATGAGCAGTTCTTC. V usage is TRBV11-2 and J usage is TRBJ2-1, with D possibly being TRBD1 (7 bases). V lost 1 base and J lost 5, with 12 bases in between. This CDR3 spans 15 amino acids. CDR1 is SGHAT, CDR2 FQNNGV, per germline.

The V and J genes are TRBV7-9 and TRBJ1-6; D unclear. Trimming left V 5 bases short and J 7 bases short, with 12 bases between. Per the germline V gene, CDR1 is SEHNR and CDR2 is FQNEAQ (reference sequence). The CDR3 extends over 14 amino acids. The CDR3 nucleotides read TGTGCCAGCAGCCTCGGCGAGGGAAATTCACCCCTCCACTTT. Protein product: CASSLGEGNSPLHF.

This clone was counted only a few times. The V gene is TRBV19, the J gene TRBJ1-1, with TRBD1 matching over 7 bases. The V gene end was trimmed by 6 bases and the J gene end by 4 bases; junction bases not matched to a gene: 5. The CDR3 has 13 amino acids. Germline CDR1 and CDR2: LNHDA and SQIVND (reference sequence). CDR3 in amino acids: CASSLTGPTEAFF. CDR3 DNA: TGTGCCAGTAGCCTGACAGGGCCCACTGAAGCTTTCTTT.

The chain links TRBV10-1 to TRBJ2-7, with D maybe TRBD1 (5 bases). Per the germline V gene, CDR1 is WNHNN and CDR2 is SYGVQD (reference sequence). Trimming removed 6 bases from V and 3 bases from J, with 18 bases in between. The CDR3 is 15 amino acids. The DNA of the CDR3 is TGCGCCAGCAGCGAAGTCGACAGCCAACACTACGAGCAGTACGTC. Amino acid sequence: CASSEVDSQHYEQYV.

The chain combines TRBV2 with TRBJ2-1, with TRBD2 matching 11 bases. The V and J ends lost 0 bases and 10 bases, in that order; junction bases with no gene match: 5. Germline V gene data show CDR1 as SNHLY and CDR2 as FYNNEI. This CDR3 region has 15 residues. CDR3 in DNA: TGTGCCAGCAGTGAAGCTCTAGCGGGGGGTGGGGAGCAGTTCTTC. Translating gives CASSEALAGGGEQFF.

The J gene is TRBJ1-6, the V gene TRBV3-1 (or the pseudogene TRBV3-2); no definite D call. This CDR3 region has 15 residues. Trimming removed 0 bases at V and 8 bases at J, with 11 bases between. Germline V gene data show CDR1 as LGHDT and CDR2 as YNNKEL (reference sequence). CDR3 nucleotide sequence: TGTGCCAGCAGCCAAGAAATTACAGAGTATTCACCCCTCCACTTT. Encoded protein: CASSQEITEYSPLHF.

The chain joins TRBV28 to TRBJ2-7; TRBD1 matches 8 bases. The CDR3 is made up of 12 amino acids. In germline, CDR1 is MDHEN, CDR2 SYDVKM. V lost 9 bases to trimming and J lost 3 bases; unmatched junction nucleotides: 4. The CDR3 DNA sequence: TGTGCCAGTGAGGACAGGGACTACGAGCAGTACTTC. Its translation is CASEDRDYEQYF. The whole variable domain, filled in from reference TRBV28 and TRBJ2-7, reads DVKVTQSSRYLVKRTGEKVFLECVQDMDHENMFWYRQDPGLGLRLIYFSYDVKMKEKGDIPEGYSVSREKKERFSLILESASTNQTSMYLCASEDRDYEQYFGPGTRLTVT.

This rearrangement joins TRBV28 to TRBJ1-5; D is undetermined. Trimming removed 5 bases from V and 7 bases from J, with 9 bases in between. Per the germline V gene, CDR1 is MDHEN and CDR2 is SYDVKM. The CDR3 extends over 12 amino acids. In nucleotides, the CDR3 is TGTGCCAGCAGTCCCCCCGTCCAGCCCCAGCATTTT. Encoded protein: CASSPPVQPQHF.

This chain joins TRBV21-1 and TRBJ2-2; the table calls TRBD1, which could not be checked here. TRBV21-1 is a pseudogene segment. The CDR3 totals 21 residues. Here the CDR3 DNA reads TGTGCCAGCAGCAAGGAAGATTTGGCCGGGACAGGGGGCTTGAGCACCGGGGAGCTGTTTTTT. Protein sequence: CASSKEDLAGTGGLSTGELFF.

V usage is TRBV7-6 and J usage is TRBJ2-1, with D perhaps TRBD2 (7 bases). CDR1 SGHVS and CDR2 FNYEAQ come from the germline V gene. The CDR3 covers 17 residues. Trimming removed 5 bases from V and 8 bases from J, with 25 bases in between. Here the CDR3 reads CASSPRRAGASSDEQFF. The CDR3 DNA sequence: TGTGCCAGCAGCCCCCGTAGGGCGGGGGCCTCGTCAGATGAGCAGTTCTTC.

This clone has a single count. The gene calls are TRBV27 and TRBJ1-5, with no clear D. Germline V gene data show CDR1 as MNHEY and CDR2 as SMNVEV (reference sequence). Trimming cost V 7 bases and J 0 bases, with 10 bases left between them. This CDR3 contains 14 residues. CDR3 region: CASKRVNSNQPQHF. The DNA of the CDR3 is TGTGCCAGCAAGAGGGTGAATAGCAATCAGCCCCAGCATTTT.

The chain employs TRBV7-9 and TRBJ2-2, with TRBD1 as a possible D gene (6 bases). The CDR3 is 16 residues long. Between the trimmed V and J ends, which lost 5 bases and 1 base, there was a span of 14 bases. CDR1 and CDR2 from the germline V gene are SEHNR and FQNEAQ (reference sequence). The CDR3 here is CASSAPQGRNTGELFF. In nucleotides, the CDR3 is TGTGCCAGCAGCGCACCACAGGGTCGGAACACCGGGGAGCTGTTTTTT.

The V gene is TRBV7-2, the J gene TRBJ1-4; D not resolved. Trimming cost V 4 bases and J 4 bases, with 7 bases left between them. Germline loops: CDR1 SGHTA, CDR2 FQGNSA. This CDR3 has 13 residues. This chain's CDR3 is CASSSGLNEKLFF. The CDR3 DNA is TGTGCCAGCAGCTCCGGACTTAATGAAAAACTGTTTTTT.

The chain joins TRBV6-5 to TRBJ2-3; TRBD2 matches at 7 bases. The CDR3 extends over 14 amino acids. Trimming removed 6 bases from V and 2 bases from J; junction bases left unmatched: 5. CDR1 MNHEY and CDR2 SVGAGI come from the germline V gene. CDR3 in DNA: TGTGCCAGCAGCACCGGGACTACCACAGATACGCAGTATTTT. As protein: CASSTGTTTDTQYF.

In its sample, this clone was seen a few times. V is TRBV12-5 and J is TRBJ1-1, with D unresolved. The V gene lost 3 bases and the J gene lost 0 bases, with 5 bases spanning the gap. This CDR3 contains 13 residues. Germline CDR1 and CDR2: LGHNT and FRNRAP. For the CDR3, the DNA is TGTGCTAGTGGTTTTGAGGTGAACACTGAAGCTTTCTTT. Its translation: CASGFEVNTEAFF.

V gene TRBV4-2 combines with J gene TRBJ2-2, with 7 bases fitting TRBD2. The V and J ends lost 0 bases and 7 bases, in that order; junction bases with no gene match: 5. The germline V gene encodes CDR1 LGHNA and CDR2 YNFKEQ. There are 15 residues in the CDR3. DNA of the CDR3: TGTGCCAGCAGCCAAGAGACGGGAGGAATCGGGGAGCTGTTTTTT. Its translation is CASSQETGGIGELFF.

The chain couples TRBV19 to TRBJ2-5; 9 bases agree with TRBD2. This CDR3 is 16 amino acids long. Germline V CDR1 and CDR2: LNHDA, SQIVND (reference sequence). After removal of 5 bases from V and 4 bases from J, the junction contained 11 bases not matched to a gene. The CDR3 is CASSPSISGGRETQYF. DNA for the CDR3: TGTGCCAGTAGTCCTTCAATTAGCGGGGGAAGAGAGACCCAGTACTTC.